The source of this T cell receptor (beta chain) is a study of blood T cell repertoires in COVID-19 (dated by TCRdb to 2019 to 2021). Some background on the complete study: The collaborator samples originated in the United States, Italy and Spain and spanned the acute and convalescent phases of COVID-19. Subjects who had been exposed to COVID-19, were actively infected with it, or had recovered from it provided the deeply sampled blood TCRbeta repertoires that made up the dataset. Nearly every sample came with metadata listing a de-identified subject ID, COVID-19 status, age in years and sex. HLA class I and class II types, where available, came from metadata supplied by the sample provider rather than from assay-based typing. Samples were obtained from the ongoing ImmuneRACE study (first 160 participants) and from about 1,300 subjects provided by 6 global collaborators. The repertoires were released in a freely available public database meant as a resource for research on the immune response to SARS-CoV-2. The prospective study material was composed of cDNA or gDNA derived from T cells, B-cell-depleted T cells, or PBMCs.

The paper's findings and limits, for the study overall: The quantity of clinical and demographic metadata differed by source and by participant and was supplied without curation.

The immunoSEQ Assay, a bias-controlled multiplex PCR, was used to amplify TCRbeta CDR3 regions from genomic DNA. As for the authors' bioinformatics: The number of nucleated cells in each sample was estimated from the amplification of reference gene primers within the assay. To quantify the absolute abundance of each unique TCRbeta CDR3 rearrangement, sequence reads were collapsed and filtered. For each sample, productive Simpson clonality was calculated as the square root of Simpson's diversity index over productive rearrangements. The table was pulled from immuneACCESS by TCRdb, which kept in-frame rearrangements only. Such tables lose some clones; where checked, under half of the loss comes from unresolved V genes, and the rest has no known cause. That table furnishes V, J and clone size, whereas the DNA furnished D and trimming. The sample table contains 200,000 to 300,000 clones; only one count was recorded for about nine tenths of them. Of the sample, approximately 3.8% is held by the ten largest clones.

The CDR3 holds 14 amino acids from the cysteine to the phenylalanine. The retained sequence is limited to the CDR3, 42 bases, with the frame set at the first base. The V end loses 3 bases and the J end loses 3 bases, and a stretch of 11 bases separates them. The germline V gene encodes CDR1 KGHSH and CDR2 LQKENI. A second Seattle source provided samples from volunteer blood donors who had recovered from COVID-19. Collaborating institutions collected whole blood in K2EDTA tubes following their own protocols. For TCRbeta analysis, collaborators shipped samples as frozen whole blood, isolated PBMCs, or DNA extracted from either of those sample types. A note on this clone: Its antigen remains undetermined. Base quality data are lacking; no much larger clone is found one base away.

Sequencing was done on a sample of peripheral blood. The V gene is TRBV18 and the J gene is TRBJ1-2; a tentative D match to TRBD1 spans 6 bases. The sequence came from a man aged 55 to 69 who had recovered from COVID-19. The CDR3 region reads CASSPLRQDYGYTF. The nucleotide sequence is TGTGCCAGCTCACCCCTGCGACAGGACTATGGCTACACCTTC.